The source of this TCR beta chain is a study of PD-1 blockade in classical Hodgkin lymphoma. Method: immunoSEQ multiplex PCR; TCRdb's copy keeps in-frame clones and lacks some. This table holds tens of thousands of clones, 82% found once. The CDR3 length is 14 residues. Germline CDR1 is SNHLY and CDR2 is FYNNEI. Trimming took 6 bases from V and 5 from J; bases not matched to a gene: 5. In every patient, relapse followed autologous stem cell transplantation, while exposure to brentuximab vedotin differed. The rearrangement joins TRBV2 to TRBJ1-1; 11 nucleotides agree with TRBD1. The sample here was peripheral blood mononuclear cells (PBMCs), taken at baseline. This sequence originates from a human donor with classical Hodgkin lymphoma. The CDR3 spells CASRQGTGGTEAFF. CDR3 nucleotide sequence: TGTGCCAGCAGACAAGGGACAGGGGGTACTGAAGCTTTCTTT.